The 11 T cell receptor beta chains below come from one sample, sequenced in a study of early T cells in non-severe SARS-CoV-2 infection. Using its own MiXCR run on the 5' RACE reads, TCRdb lists one record per CDR3 protein. In the table there are roughly 34,000 distinct CDR3 sequences, less than 8% of which are singletons. The sequenced sample was whole blood, obtained at baseline. These receptors were obtained from an adult who was a healthcare worker with PCR-confirmed SARS-CoV-2 infection or an uninfected control (not recorded which).

This clonotype was seen at least ten times. This chain uses TRBV20-1 with TRBJ2-5; D may correspond to TRBD1 or TRBD2 (5 bases each). Germline CDR1 reads DFQATT; CDR2 reads SNEGSKA (reference sequence). V was shortened by 5 bases and J by 5 bases, with 21 bases between the two germline ends. The CDR3 is made up of 15 amino acids. This chain's CDR3 is CSAVRSRQGEETQYF. CDR3 in DNA: TGCAGTGCTGTGCGTAGCCGGCAGGGAGAGGAGACCCAGTACTTC.

This clonotype came up many times. This chain uses TRBV6-6 with TRBJ1-1; no clear D. The CDR3 totals 13 residues. The germline CDR1 and CDR2 sequences are MNHNY and SVGAGI (reference sequence). V lost 4 bases, J lost 5 bases, and 11 bases lay in between. The CDR3 DNA follows: TGTGCCAGCAGTTTAGACATGATGACTGAAGCTTTCTTT. This codes for CASSLDMMTEAFF.

This clonotype was counted a few times. This chain uses TRBV10-1 with TRBJ1-1, with D uncertain. CDR1 and CDR2 from the germline V gene are WNHNN and SYGVQD (reference sequence). The CDR3 loop spans 13 amino acids. V was trimmed by 6 bases and J by 1 base, leaving 9 bases between them. CDR3 in amino acids: CASRKRENTEAFF. In DNA, the CDR3 is TGCGCCAGCAGGAAAAGAGAGAACACTGAAGCTTTCTTT.

This clonotype was detected many times. V is TRBV11-2 and J is TRBJ2-7, with D perhaps matching TRBD1 (5 bases). The V and J ends lost 6 bases and 0 bases respectively, with 15 bases between them. Germline CDR1 and CDR2: SGHAT and FQNNGV. The CDR3 has 15 amino acids. The CDR3 DNA reads TGTGCCAGCAGTCCGCAGGGCCTGGGCTCCTACGAGCAGTACTTC. Amino acid sequence: CASSPQGLGSYEQYF.

This clonotype occurred many times. The chain combines TRBV23-1 with TRBJ1-4; no clear D gene. TRBV23-1 is assigned to the ORF class and has an uncertain function. This CDR3 has 17 amino acids. Trimming removed 1 base at V and 8 bases at J, with 20 bases between. DNA for the CDR3: TGCGCCAGCAGTCAATATGGGATCGAGGGAAAGGAGGAAAAACTGTTTTTT. It codes for CASSQYGIEGKEEKLFF.

This clonotype has ten or more counts. This sequence joins TRBV12-3 or TRBV12-4 and TRBJ1-5, with D unclear. This CDR3 has 13 amino acids. Trimming left V 0 bases short and J 6 bases short, with 6 bases between. The DNA for the CDR3 is TGTGCCAGCAGTTTAGCGGGAGGTCAGCCCCAGCATTTT. It is translated as CASSLAGGQPQHF.

This clonotype has at least ten counts. J is TRBJ2-6 and V is TRBV19; D may be TRBD1 (5 bases). The V and J ends lost 3 bases and 0 bases respectively, with 9 bases between them. This CDR3 has 16 residues. CDR1 is LNHDA, CDR2 SQIVND, per germline (reference sequence). CDR3 residues: CASSIQGFSGANVLTF. The CDR3 DNA reads as TGTGCCAGTAGTATTCAGGGATTCTCTGGGGCCAACGTCCTGACTTTC. Filled out from reference TRBV19 and TRBJ2-6, the complete variable domain reads DGGITQSPKYLFRKEGQNVTLSCEQNLNHDAMYWYRQDPGQGLRLIYYSQIVNDFQKGDIAEGYSVSREKKESFPLTVTSAQKNPTAFYLCASSIQGFSGANVLTFGAGSRLTVL.

This clonotype was recorded at least ten times. The CDR3 nucleotides read TGCAGCGTTCTCGGGACACGGGGAGAGACCCAGTACTTC. Its translation: CSVLGTRGETQYF. V and J are TRBV29-1 and TRBJ2-5, with TRBD1 as a possible D gene (6 bases). V lost 5 bases, J lost 4 bases, and 14 bases lay in between. The CDR3 contains 13 residues. The germline gives CDR1 SQVTM, CDR2 ANQGSEA.

This clonotype appeared many times. This chain joins TRBV18 and TRBJ1-2; D is uncertain. Trimming removed 1 base from V and 0 bases from J, with 12 bases in between. The CDR3 runs 16 residues. The germline V gene has CDR1 KGHSH and CDR2 LQKENI. CDR3 amino acids: CASSPLSGEPNYGYTF. Written as DNA, the CDR3 is TGTGCCAGCTCACCACTGTCCGGCGAACCTAACTATGGCTACACCTTC.

The table lists this clonotype with many counts. The chain links TRBV3-1 to TRBJ2-5; 7 bases are a match to TRBD2. V shed 4 bases and J 0 bases; nucleotides not matched to a gene: 11. The germline V gene has CDR1 LGHDT and CDR2 YNNKEL (reference sequence). This CDR3 is built from 17 residues. The CDR3, as DNA: TGTGCCAGCAGCCCACTGATTAGCGGGTCGTACCAAGAGACCCAGTACTTC. This codes for CASSPLISGSYQETQYF.

The chain employs TRBV20-1 and TRBJ2-5; D not certain. The CDR3 runs 12 residues. Germline V gene data show CDR1 as DFQATT and CDR2 as SNEGSKA (reference sequence). Trimming removed 5 bases at V and 1 base at J, with 8 bases between. Here the CDR3 reads CSAWGFQETQYF. The CDR3 coding sequence is TGCAGTGCTTGGGGATTCCAAGAGACCCAGTACTTC.